The 24 T cell receptor beta chains given below trace back to one sample, sequenced in a study of blood T cell repertoires in COVID-19. Only in-frame clones appear in the TCRdb table, and some are missing; sequencing was by immunoSEQ multiplex PCR. The table has more than 95,000 clones, 70% to 80% seen once. Sequencing was performed on peripheral blood. These receptors originate from a man aged 50-60 years with acute or convalescent COVID-19.

The chain joins TRBV7-2 to TRBJ2-1; no reliable D call. CDR1 is SGHTA and CDR2 is FQGNSA in the germline V gene. The CDR3 spans 13 residues. The germline V and J ends were trimmed by 2 bases and 4 bases, with 6 bases remaining between them. CDR3 sequence reads: CASSLIRYNEQFF. In DNA form, the CDR3 reads TGTGCCAGCAGCTTAATCAGATACAATGAGCAGTTCTTC.

V and J are TRBV4-1 and TRBJ1-3; D is possibly TRBD1 (6 bases). V dropped 1 base and J dropped 4 bases, with 8 bases sitting between them. CDR3 size: 14 residues. CDR1 is MGHRA, CDR2 YSYEKL, per germline. CDR3 coding DNA: TGCGCCAGCAGCCAAGCGGACAGAGGAAACACCATATATTTT. It encodes CASSQADRGNTIYF.

The chain is built from TRBV4-1 and TRBJ1-1; 10 bases agree with TRBD1. V lost 5 bases to trimming and J lost 7 bases; unmatched junction nucleotides: 10. The CDR3 contains 15 residues. CDR1 MGHRA and CDR2 YSYEKL come from the germline V gene. CDR3 sequence: CASSTYGQGGDEAFF. The CDR3 nucleotides are TGCGCCAGCAGCACTTACGGACAGGGGGGAGATGAAGCTTTCTTT.

The V call is TRBV29-1, the J call TRBJ1-2, with 7 bases identical to TRBD1. Trimming cost V 5 bases and J 3 bases; bases outside gene matches: 6. CDR1 is SQVTM and CDR2 is ANQGSEA in the germline V gene. The CDR3 totals 13 residues. The CDR3 nucleotides are TGCAGCGTTCATACGACAGGGCACTATGGCTACACCTTC. Encoded protein: CSVHTTGHYGYTF.

The chain couples TRBV11-1 to TRBJ2-3; tentatively, D is TRBD2 (7 bases). In germline, CDR1 is SGHAT, CDR2 FQDESV (reference sequence). CDR3 length: 15 amino acids. V lost 3 bases to trimming and J lost 5 bases, with 15 bases between them. For the CDR3, the DNA is TGTGCCAGCAGCTTTTGGGGGGGGGCGCAAGATACGCAGTATTTT. This codes for CASSFWGGAQDTQYF.

The chain has TRBV7-6 and TRBJ2-2; 7 bases agree with TRBD1. After removal of 5 bases from V and 6 bases from J, the junction contained 9 bases not matched to a gene. The CDR3 runs 15 residues. Germline V gene data show CDR1 as SGHVS and CDR2 as FNYEAQ. The CDR3 DNA reads TGTGCCAGCAGCGGCAGGGGGACCGAATCCGGGGAGCTGTTTTTT. Encoded protein: CASSGRGTESGELFF.

In its sample, this clone was seen once. The chain couples TRBV19 to TRBJ2-6, with 8 bases identical to TRBD1. This CDR3 is built from 16 residues. The germline V gene encodes CDR1 LNHDA and CDR2 SQIVND (reference sequence). V shed 6 bases and J 0 bases; nucleotides not matched to a gene: 4. CDR3 nucleotides: TGTGCCAGTAGGGCAGGGGGCAGCTCTGGGGCCAACGTCCTGACTTTC. Translation gives CASRAGGSSGANVLTF.

A few counts support this clone. Other DNA sequences within the sample encode an identical CDR3. This chain uses TRBV9 with TRBJ2-7; D is uncertain. The CDR3 is made up of 15 amino acids. V gave up 0 bases and J gave up 2 bases, with 12 bases separating them. Germline CDR1 and CDR2: SGDLS and YYNGEE. The CDR3 DNA reads TGTGCCAGCAGCGTAGTTGACGGCGGCCCCTACGAGCAGTACTTC. Translation: CASSVVDGGPYEQYF.

This clone occurred a few times. The same CDR3 arises from other DNA sequences in this sample as well. CDR3 DNA: TGTGCCAGCTCACCGGGACAGGGGGCTGAAGCTTTCTTT. Its protein is CASSPGQGAEAFF. The chain joins TRBV18 to TRBJ1-1; 11 bases match TRBD1. V dropped 3 bases and J dropped 6; count of bases not matched to a gene: 0. The germline gives CDR1 KGHSH, CDR2 LQKENI. CDR3 length: 13 amino acids.

Only one count was recorded for this clone. This chain uses TRBV19 with TRBJ1-2; the D gene is possibly TRBD1 (6 bases). Germline V gives CDR1 LNHDA, CDR2 SQIVND (reference sequence). This CDR3 contains 13 residues. Trimming took 5 bases from V and 5 from J, leaving 12 bases between them. CDR3: CASSVDSLYGYTF. CDR3 bases: TGTGCCAGTAGTGTGGACAGCCTTTATGGCTACACCTTC.

V and J are TRBV5-1 and TRBJ1-1; D possibly corresponds to TRBD1 (6 bases). Germline V gene lookup returns CDR1 SGHRS and CDR2 YFSETQ. The CDR3 is 12 amino acids. With 3 bases removed from V and 3 bases from J, the gap between germline ends came to 6 bases. The CDR3 sequence is CASSSGDTEAFF. CDR3 bases: TGCGCCAGCAGCTCAGGGGACACTGAAGCTTTCTTT.

This clone has a handful of counts. The chain uses TRBV13 and TRBJ2-2; 9 bases fit TRBD1. V lost 4 bases and J lost 5; bases outside the gene matches: 8. Germline CDR1 is PRHDT and CDR2 is FYEKMQ (reference sequence). This CDR3 spans 16 amino acids. The CDR3 DNA reads TGTGCCAGCAGCTCTTTGGACAGGGGCCCGACCGGGGAGCTGTTTTTT. Translating gives CASSSLDRGPTGELFF.

The J gene is TRBJ1-1, the V gene TRBV6-5; 7 bases fit TRBD1. J gave up 6 bases and V 2 bases, and 6 bases lay outside the gene matches. Germline CDR1 reads MNHEY; CDR2 reads SVGAGI. The length of the CDR3 is 14 residues. CDR3 DNA sequence: TGTGCCAGCAGTTACGATACAGGGGTCGCTGAAGCTTTCTTT. Its protein is CASSYDTGVAEAFF.

The genes are TRBV7-2 and TRBJ1-4; D possibly corresponds to TRBD1 (6 bases). V gave up 5 bases and J gave up 8 bases, with 21 bases separating them. Germline-derived CDR1 and CDR2 are SGHTA and FQGNSA. The CDR3 spans 16 residues. The CDR3 DNA follows: TGTGCCAGCAGCCTAGTCGGCCCTGCGGGGGGCGAAAAACTGTTTTTT. Residues: CASSLVGPAGGEKLFF.

The V and J genes are TRBV12-5 and TRBJ1-2; D remains unclear. The V gene's germline CDR1 is LGHNT and CDR2 FRNRAP. The CDR3 totals 14 residues. Trimming pared 4 bases from V and 3 bases from J, leaving 12 bases between. The CDR3 loop is CASGSPPQDYGYTF. CDR3 DNA: TGTGCTAGTGGTTCTCCCCCCCAGGACTATGGCTACACCTTC.

The sample holds a few counts of this clone. The genes are TRBV18 and TRBJ2-5, with 15 nucleotides matching TRBD2. Germline CDR1 is KGHSH and CDR2 is LQKENI. V lost 3 bases, J lost 1 base, and 3 bases stayed unmatched. The CDR3 contains 17 residues. The CDR3 is CASSPGLAGGFQETQYF. The DNA for the CDR3 is TGTGCCAGCTCACCGGGACTAGCGGGGGGATTCCAAGAGACCCAGTACTTC.

V and J are TRBV28 and TRBJ2-1, with TRBD2 matching 7 bases. Germline-derived CDR1 and CDR2 are MDHEN and SYDVKM. Unmatched junction bases numbered 8, after V lost 6 bases and J lost 9 bases. This CDR3 region has 13 residues. CDR3 bases: TGTGCCAGCAGCCATGGGAGGGCCCCTGAGCAGTTCTTC. Translation: CASSHGRAPEQFF.

CDR3 bases: TGTGCCAGCAGCCAAGTTCCGGGACAGGGGGTCGAGACCCAGTACTTC. It specifies CASSQVPGQGVETQYF. The chain couples TRBV4-2 to TRBJ2-5; 11 bases line up with TRBD1. Germline loops: CDR1 LGHNA, CDR2 YNFKEQ. The CDR3 runs to 16 residues. V dropped 1 base and J dropped 5; count of bases not matched to a gene: 6.

The rearrangement uses TRBV12-3 or TRBV12-4 and TRBJ1-5, with D hard to call. Between the trimmed V and J ends, which lost 8 bases and 9 bases, there was a span of 14 bases. The CDR3 consists of 12 residues. The CDR3 sequence: CASAPLELPQHF. CDR3 DNA: TGTGCCAGCGCCCCTCTAGAGTTGCCCCAGCATTTT.

The table lists this clone with a few counts. J is TRBJ2-1 and V is TRBV9; TRBD2 matches at 9 bases. The junction had 6 bases not matched to a gene; V was cut back by 0 bases and J by 8 bases. The CDR3 is made up of 15 amino acids. In germline, CDR1 is SGDLS, CDR2 YYNGEE. Written as DNA, the CDR3 is TGTGCCAGCAGCGTAGTTTCTAGCGGGGTAGATGAGCAGTTCTTC. It specifies CASSVVSSGVDEQFF.

CDR3 in amino acids: CASSSTGTSYQTF. In nucleotides, the CDR3 is TGTGCCAGCAGCTCTACAGGGACCTCTTATCAGACCTTC. V is TRBV7-9 and J is TRBJ1-2, with D tentatively TRBD1 (6 bases). V lost 4 bases to trimming and J lost 14 bases, with 20 bases between them. The V gene's germline CDR1 is SEHNR and CDR2 FQNEAQ (reference sequence). The CDR3 extends over 13 amino acids. Complete variable domain (other parts from reference TRBV7-9 and TRBJ1-2): DTGVSQNPRHKITKRGQNVTFRCDPISEHNRLYWYRQTLGQGPEFLTYFQNEAQLEKSRLLSDRFSAERPKGSFSTLEIQRTEQGDSAMYLCASSSTGTSYQTFGSGTRLTVV.

This chain joins TRBV7-3 and TRBJ1-5; D is uncertain. Trimming stripped 5 bases from V and 3 bases from J, with 17 bases between. In germline, CDR1 is SGHTA, CDR2 FQGTGA. This CDR3 region has 16 residues. The CDR3 loop reads CASSPRGFEPNQPQHF. The CDR3 DNA reads TGTGCCAGCAGCCCCCGAGGTTTTGAACCCAATCAGCCCCAGCATTTT.

V is TRBV7-9 and J is TRBJ2-2, with D hard to call. V was pared by 4 bases and J by 3 bases, with 9 bases between. Germline lookup yields CDR1 SEHNR and CDR2 FQNEAQ (reference sequence). The CDR3 loop spans 14 amino acids. The CDR3 protein is CASSSNSHTGELFF. DNA of the CDR3: TGTGCCAGCAGCTCTAACAGCCACACCGGGGAGCTGTTTTTT.

This sequence joins TRBV19 and TRBJ1-3, with unresolved D. This CDR3 region has 14 residues. V was clipped by 6 bases and J by 4 bases, with 13 bases between them. The germline V gene has CDR1 LNHDA and CDR2 SQIVND (reference sequence). CDR3 sequence (DNA): TGTGCCAGTAGGCCCTGGAGCGCAGGAAACACCATATATTTT. Its translation is CASRPWSAGNTIYF. Full variable domain (rest looked up from reference TRBV19 and TRBJ1-3): DGGITQSPKYLFRKEGQNVTLSCEQNLNHDAMYWYRQDPGQGLRLIYYSQIVNDFQKGDIAEGYSVSREKKESFPLTVTSAQKNPTAFYLCASRPWSAGNTIYFGEGSWLTVV.